The clone carrying this T cell receptor (beta chain) was picked up a small number of times. Its antigen is as yet unknown. The CDR3 runs 15 residues. The V gene lost 0 bases and the J gene lost 6 bases, with 11 bases spanning the gap. The V gene's germline CDR1 is MNHEY and CDR2 SVGAGI. These data are taken from a study of T cell repertoires in cytomegalovirus infection. The study, taken as a whole, reports: Adding up the frequency of public TCR beta families identified people who carried CMV plus the relevant HLA.

TCRdb independently ran MiXCR on the reads; one entry per CDR3 protein. Found here are about 51,000 distinct CDR3 sequences, about 18% of them singletons; the top ten hold approximately 25%. The sample here was CD8+ T cells from cultured PBMCs, taken from culture after CMV antigen stimulation. This clonotype originated in a human donor in good health (CMV status not recorded). Some clones in this sample may be carry-over from other donors' samples. The rearrangement joins TRBV6-5 to TRBJ2-2; D is possibly TRBD1 (6 bases). CDR3 loop: CASSYSRGNAGELFF. CDR3 bases: TGTGCCAGCAGTTACTCCAGGGGAAACGCCGGGGAGCTGTTTTTT.